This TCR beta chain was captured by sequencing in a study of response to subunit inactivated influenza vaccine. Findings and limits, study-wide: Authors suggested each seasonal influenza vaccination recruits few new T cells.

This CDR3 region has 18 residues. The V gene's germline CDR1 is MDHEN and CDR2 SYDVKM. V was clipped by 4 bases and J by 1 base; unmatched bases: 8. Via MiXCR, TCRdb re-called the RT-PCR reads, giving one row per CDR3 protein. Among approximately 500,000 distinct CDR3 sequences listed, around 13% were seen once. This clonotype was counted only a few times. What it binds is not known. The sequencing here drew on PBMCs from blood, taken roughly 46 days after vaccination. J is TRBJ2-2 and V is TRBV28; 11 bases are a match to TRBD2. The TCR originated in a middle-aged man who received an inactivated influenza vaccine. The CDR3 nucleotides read TGTGCCAGCAGTTATTGGGCACTAGCGGGGGAGAACACCGGGGAGCTGTTTTTT. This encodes CASSYWALAGENTGELFF.